The 25 T cell receptor beta chains below come from one sample, sequenced in a study of OX40 agonist ivuxolimab in advanced cancers. Measured with immunoSEQ multiplex PCR; TCRdb has only the in-frame clones, and not every one. This table holds some 60,000 clones, around 83% found once. The sequencing here drew on CD4+ or CD8+ T cells sorted from blood, taken in a trial of the OX40 agonist ivuxolimab. The source of these receptors is an adult with an advanced solid tumor such as melanoma, head and neck, liver or kidney cancer.

This clone showed up just once. The gene calls are TRBV7-9 and TRBJ2-2, with 8 bases aligning to TRBD1. CDR1 and CDR2 (germline): SEHNR, FQNEAQ (reference sequence). This CDR3 is built from 19 residues. J lost 4 bases, V lost 1 base, and 14 bases had no gene match. This CDR3 reads CASSLVPGGVQSGTGELFF. CDR3 DNA sequence: TGTGCCAGCAGCTTAGTCCCAGGGGGCGTGCAGAGTGGCACCGGGGAGCTGTTTTTT.

Only a few counts were recorded for this clone. J is TRBJ1-6 and V is TRBV7-8; TRBD1 might be the D (5 bases). V was trimmed by 5 bases and J by 9 bases, leaving 20 bases between them. This CDR3 has 16 amino acids. Germline CDR1 reads SGHVS; CDR2 reads FQNEAQ. The CDR3 DNA follows: TGTGCCAGCAGCCGGAAACGGGACCCTGCGGGTTCACCCCTCCACTTT. It yields the protein CASSRKRDPAGSPLHF.

The CDR3 reads CASSIRRVSSYNEQFF. CDR3 coding DNA: TGCGCCAGCAGCATTCGACGGGTGAGCTCCTACAATGAGCAGTTCTTC. The J gene is TRBJ2-1, the V gene TRBV5-1; D is ambiguous. Between the trimmed V and J ends, which lost 4 bases and 0 bases, there was a span of 14 bases. Germline loops: CDR1 SGHRS, CDR2 YFSETQ. This CDR3 spans 16 amino acids.

The table lists this clone with a count of one. This chain joins TRBV7-3 and TRBJ2-6; D remains ambiguous. V dropped 2 bases and J dropped 0 bases, with 14 bases sitting between them. The CDR3 contains 18 residues. Germline values: CDR1 SGHTA, CDR2 FQGTGA. The DNA of the CDR3 is TGTGCCAGCAGCTTATTTGGCGAGCTCAGCTCTGGGGCCAACGTCCTGACTTTC. It encodes CASSLFGELSSGANVLTF.

This CDR3 is CASSYSRATNTGELFF. The CDR3 nucleotides read TGTGCCAGCAGTTACTCGAGGGCCACGAACACCGGGGAGCTGTTTTTT. The genes are TRBV6-5 and TRBJ2-2, with D tentatively TRBD2 (5 bases). Germline loops: CDR1 MNHEY, CDR2 SVGAGI. Trimming shortened V by 0 bases and J by 0 bases, and 8 bases separated the two germline ends. The CDR3 length is 16 residues.

This clone was recorded a few times. The chain has TRBV2 and TRBJ1-2, with 8 bases matching TRBD1. J lost 4 bases, V lost 4 bases, and 5 bases had no gene match. The length of the CDR3 is 14 residues. In germline, CDR1 is SNHLY, CDR2 FYNNEI. This chain's CDR3 is CASSVGQGPYGYTF. The CDR3 bases are TGTGCCAGCAGTGTCGGACAGGGACCCTATGGCTACACCTTC.

This clone was detected once. The chain carries TRBV10-3 and TRBJ2-2; tentative D call: TRBD1 (6 bases). Trimming left V 5 bases short and J 4 bases short, with 14 bases between. The CDR3 runs 15 residues. Germline V CDR1 and CDR2: ENHRY, SYGVKD. CDR3 sequence: CAISTGKASTGELFF. CDR3 nucleotides: TGTGCCATCAGTACAGGGAAAGCGAGCACCGGGGAGCTGTTTTTT.

This sequence joins TRBV19 and TRBJ1-1; D perhaps matches TRBD1 (5 bases). Germline lookup yields CDR1 LNHDA and CDR2 SQIVND (reference sequence). V was cut by 8 bases and J by 1 base, with 11 bases left in between. This CDR3 region has 13 residues. The CDR3 region is CASSLRGNTEAFF. The CDR3, as DNA: TGTGCCAGTTCTCTAAGGGGGAACACTGAAGCTTTCTTT.

CDR3 coding DNA: TGTGCCAGCAGCTCAGGGGGCGCAATCAATGAGCAGTTCTTC. Residues: CASSSGGAINEQFF. The genes are TRBV5-4 and TRBJ2-1; TRBD1 aligns across 8 bases. Germline V gene lookup returns CDR1 SGHNT and CDR2 YYREEE (reference sequence). The ends lost 3 bases at V and 6 bases at J; junction bases unmatched: 5. This CDR3 spans 14 amino acids.

This chain uses TRBV28 with TRBJ1-1; the D gene is possibly TRBD1 (5 bases). Trimming removed 1 base at V and 11 bases at J, with 14 bases between. The CDR3 is made up of 13 amino acids. In germline, CDR1 is MDHEN, CDR2 SYDVKM. This CDR3 reads CASSLSGPREAFF. As DNA, the CDR3 is TGTGCCAGCAGTTTATCAGGGCCCAGAGAGGCTTTCTTT.

The chain employs TRBV7-9 and TRBJ2-1, with 9 bases lining up with TRBD1. The junction had 4 bases not matched to a gene; V was cut back by 5 bases and J by 2 bases. Germline values: CDR1 SEHNR, CDR2 FQNEAQ (reference sequence). The CDR3 has 15 amino acids. CDR3 DNA: TGTGCCAGCAGCCCGTGGACAGGGGCCTACAATGAGCAGTTCTTC. It is translated as CASSPWTGAYNEQFF.

The chain recombines TRBV10-3 with TRBJ1-5; 11 bases align to TRBD1. The CDR3 length is 15 residues. Losses at the gene ends were 5 bases for V and 6 bases for J; bases not matched to a gene: 6. CDR1 is ENHRY and CDR2 is SYGVKD in the germline V gene. DNA for the CDR3: TGTGCCATCAGTAAAGGACAGGGGGCCGGTCAGCCCCAGCATTTT. Its translation: CAISKGQGAGQPQHF.

The CDR3 is CASSPSGQIQAFF. The CDR3 nucleotides are TGTGCCAGCAGTCCATCGGGACAGATTCAAGCTTTCTTT. This chain uses TRBV28 with TRBJ1-1; 7 nucleotides align to TRBD1. Germline lookup yields CDR1 MDHEN and CDR2 SYDVKM. After removal of 5 bases from V and 9 bases from J, the junction contained 9 bases not matched to a gene. CDR3 length: 13 amino acids.

This chain connects TRBV5-1 to TRBJ2-2; tentatively, D is TRBD1 or TRBD2 (6 bases each). The CDR3 extends over 14 amino acids. The V gene's germline CDR1 is SGHRS and CDR2 YFSETQ. Trimming took 7 bases from V and 1 from J, leaving 11 bases between them. The CDR3: CASGGRMNTGELFF. The DNA of the CDR3 is TGCGCCAGCGGGGGGCGGATGAACACCGGGGAGCTGTTTTTT.

The chain combines TRBV11-3 with TRBJ2-3, with D hard to call. The CDR3 extends over 12 amino acids. The germline V and J ends were trimmed by 2 bases and 4 bases, with 4 bases remaining between them. Germline CDR1 reads SGHNT; CDR2 reads YENEEA. In DNA form, the CDR3 reads TGTGCCAGCAGCTTATTCGCAGATACGCAGTATTTT. This gives the protein CASSLFADTQYF.

A single count supports this clone. The chain links TRBV7-9 to TRBJ1-5; D unclear. Trimming pared 0 bases from V and 6 bases from J, leaving 15 bases between. Germline CDR1 reads SEHNR; CDR2 reads FQNEAQ (reference sequence). The CDR3 sequence is 16 residues long. The CDR3 region is CASSLAETPLGQPQHF. CDR3 coding DNA: TGTGCCAGCAGCTTAGCGGAGACTCCCCTGGGTCAGCCCCAGCATTTT.

The gene calls are TRBV20-1 and TRBJ2-7; D gene uncertain. Deletions cut 3 bases from V and 0 bases from J, with 3 bases between. The CDR3 is 11 amino acids. Germline assignment: CDR1 DFQATT and CDR2 SNEGSKA (reference sequence). CDR3 region: CSASSSYEQYF. As DNA, the CDR3 is TGCAGTGCTAGTAGCTCCTACGAGCAGTACTTC.

Comments on this clone: At one of its ends the junction is not consistent with the germline gene, which may arise from a read error. V usage is TRBV7-2 and J usage is TRBJ1-2, with D perhaps matching TRBD1 (6 bases). Germline CDR1 reads SGHTA; CDR2 reads FQGNSA. CDR3 length: 14 amino acids. The CDR3 nucleotides are TGTGCCAGCAGCCGGCGGGACATTAACTATGACTACACCTTC. It is translated as CASSRRDINYDYTF.

The rearrangement links TRBV20-1 to TRBJ2-7; no definite D call. Trimming pared 5 bases from V and 4 bases from J, leaving 9 bases between. This CDR3 contains 11 residues. The germline CDR1 and CDR2 sequences are DFQATT and SNEGSKA (reference sequence). The CDR3 bases are TGCAGTGCTTTAAGTGGGTACGAGCAGTACTTC. It translates to CSALSGYEQYF.

This sequence joins TRBV7-9 and TRBJ1-3, with TRBD1 matching 8 bases. This CDR3 comprises 18 residues. V lost 7 bases to trimming and J lost 4 bases; unmatched junction nucleotides: 18. The V gene's germline CDR1 is SEHNR and CDR2 FQNEAQ (reference sequence). This chain's CDR3 is CASTGRQGARLSGNTIYF. CDR3 DNA sequence: TGTGCCAGCACCGGCCGGCAGGGGGCCCGTTTGTCCGGAAACACCATATATTTT.

V and J are TRBV7-9 and TRBJ2-1; possible D gene TRBD2, 6 bases. V was cut by 5 bases and J by 0 bases, with 17 bases left in between. The CDR3 runs to 17 residues. The germline CDR1 and CDR2 sequences are SEHNR and FQNEAQ (reference sequence). The CDR3 protein is CASSPDPGRSSYNEQFF. The DNA of the CDR3 is TGTGCCAGCAGCCCAGACCCGGGGAGGAGCTCCTACAATGAGCAGTTCTTC.

The chain employs TRBV6-1 and TRBJ2-1; a weak D match, TRBD2 (6 bases). From germline, CDR1 is MNHNS and CDR2 SASEGT. The CDR3 spans 15 residues. Trimming took off 6 bases at V and 3 bases at J, with 15 bases between the two ends. CDR3 nucleotide sequence: TGTGCCAGCAGCTCGGGACTTCAGCACTACAATGAGCAGTTCTTC. Protein sequence: CASSSGLQHYNEQFF.

The chain has TRBV11-2 and TRBJ1-5; TRBD1 aligns across 8 bases. This CDR3 region has 15 residues. J gave up 0 bases and V 3 bases, and 1 base lay outside the gene matches. Germline V CDR1 and CDR2: SGHAT, FQNNGV. The CDR3 DNA reads as TGTGCCAGCAGCTTGGGGACAGGTAGCAATCAGCCCCAGCATTTT. It is translated as CASSLGTGSNQPQHF.

This chain uses TRBV6-1 with TRBJ1-5; D may be TRBD1 (6 bases). CDR3 length equals 18 residues. The ends were cut back, 4 bases at V and 0 bases at J, with 19 bases in the middle. Germline lookup yields CDR1 MNHNS and CDR2 SASEGT. CDR3 sequence reads: CASSGGGQATYSNQPQHF. The CDR3 DNA follows: TGTGCCAGCAGTGGAGGGGGGCAGGCCACTTATAGCAATCAGCCCCAGCATTTT.

By share of the sample, this clone is medium-sized. The chain combines TRBV12-5 with TRBJ1-1; weak D call: TRBD1 (6 bases). V gave up 4 bases and J gave up 6 bases, with 15 bases separating them. There are 14 residues in the CDR3. The germline gives CDR1 LGHNT, CDR2 FRNRAP. The CDR3 region is CASGWSGEGAEAFF. For the CDR3, the DNA is TGTGCTAGTGGTTGGTCAGGGGAAGGGGCTGAAGCTTTCTTT.